This entry lists 16 T cell receptor beta chains sequenced from one sample in a study of cytomegalovirus exposure and HLA in healthy donors. PCR was performed using 60 Vbeta and 13 Jbeta primers. Measured with immunoSEQ multiplex PCR; TCRdb has only the in-frame clones, and not every one. This table has about 160,000 clones, 60% to 80% appearing once. Specimen: PBMCs. These receptors all come from a man aged 50 to 60 in good health and CMV-seropositive.

The chain links TRBV7-2 to TRBJ2-2; a weak D match, TRBD1 (6 bases). The length of the CDR3 is 16 residues. CDR1 SGHTA and CDR2 FQGNSA come from the germline V gene. Trimming pared 2 bases from V and 1 base from J, leaving 11 bases between. CDR3 DNA sequence: TGTGCCAGCAGCTTATCGGGACATTTGAACACCGGGGAGCTGTTTTTT. Protein: CASSLSGHLNTGELFF.

V usage is TRBV7-8 and J usage is TRBJ2-7; D is perhaps TRBD2 (6 bases). This CDR3 contains 13 residues. Trimming pared 2 bases from V and 7 bases from J, leaving 12 bases between. Germline CDR1 SGHVS, CDR2 FQNEAQ. The CDR3 here is CASSLNTGGEQYF. The CDR3 coding sequence is TGTGCCAGCAGCTTAAACACAGGAGGGGAGCAGTACTTC.

The chain couples TRBV11-3 to TRBJ1-1; possibly TRBD1 for D (5 bases). This CDR3 has 14 amino acids. Germline values: CDR1 SGHNT, CDR2 YENEEA. Trimming took 5 bases from V and 1 from J, leaving 11 bases between them. The CDR3 here is CASSGRDGNTEAFF. CDR3 sequence (DNA): TGTGCCAGCAGCGGGCGGGACGGGAACACTGAAGCTTTCTTT.

The chain carries TRBV4-3 and TRBJ2-7, with D perhaps TRBD2 (5 bases). Per germline, CDR1 LGHNA and CDR2 YSLEER. Trimming left V 0 bases short and J 7 bases short, with 16 bases between. The CDR3 loop spans 15 amino acids. DNA of the CDR3: TGCGCCAGCAGCCAAGAAAGCTTCGGGGTGCGGGAGCAGTACTTC. It specifies CASSQESFGVREQYF.

This clone was picked up a small number of times. V usage is TRBV4-1 and J usage is TRBJ1-5; D not resolved. The germline V gene encodes CDR1 MGHRA and CDR2 YSYEKL. The CDR3 spans 15 residues. V was clipped by 4 bases and J by 2 bases, with 12 bases between them. CDR3 sequence (DNA): TGCGCCAGCAGCCCCGGTTTCGGGGGCAATCAGCCCCAGCATTTT. It encodes CASSPGFGGNQPQHF.

The chain is built from TRBV5-1 and TRBJ2-7; possibly TRBD2 for D (5 bases). CDR3 length equals 13 residues. The V end was cut by 0 bases, the J end by 5 bases, with 9 bases between. CDR1 and CDR2 (germline): SGHRS, YFSETQ. The CDR3, as DNA: TGCGCCAGCAGCTTGGTTGTCGGGAACGAGCAGTACTTC. This codes for CASSLVVGNEQYF.

The rearrangement uses TRBV5-1 and TRBJ2-4; 11 bases line up with TRBD2. V lost 0 bases and J lost 0; bases outside the gene matches: 8. This CDR3 region has 19 residues. CDR1 SGHRS and CDR2 YFSETQ come from the germline V gene. CDR3 sequence (DNA): TGCGCCAGCAGCTTGGGACTAGCGGGGACCTTTCTAGCCAAAAACATTCAGTACTTC. Translated, it gives CASSLGLAGTFLAKNIQYF. The full variable domain, rest sourced from reference TRBV5-1 and TRBJ2-4, is KAGVTQTPRYLIKTRGQQVTLSCSPISGHRSVSWYQQTPGQGLQFLFEYFSETQRNKGNFPGRFSGRQFSNSRSEMNVSTLELGDSALYLCASSLGLAGTFLAKNIQYFGAGTRLSVL.

This clone is a singleton in its sample. The CDR3 sequence is CASILAGGNTNTGELFF. CDR3 in DNA: TGCGCCAGCATCTTAGCGGGGGGGAACACGAACACCGGGGAGCTGTTTTTT. The V gene is TRBV10-2, the J gene TRBJ2-2; TRBD2 matches at 11 bases. This CDR3 has 17 amino acids. V lost 7 bases to trimming and J lost 0 bases; unmatched junction nucleotides: 7. Germline V gene sequence: CDR1 WSHSY, CDR2 SAAADI.

The V gene is TRBV5-4, the J gene TRBJ1-4; no reliable D call. Germline V lookup: CDR1 SGHNT, CDR2 YYREEE (reference sequence). The length of the CDR3 is 13 residues. V dropped 0 bases and J dropped 15 bases, with 15 bases sitting between them. The CDR3 sequence: CASSLALGERLFF. CDR3 nucleotides: TGTGCCAGCAGCTTGGCGCTAGGAGAGAGGTTGTTTTTT.

The chain combines TRBV7-8 with TRBJ2-3; D unclear. Germline CDR1 reads SGHVS; CDR2 reads FQNEAQ. CDR3 size: 16 residues. Deletions cut 0 bases from V and 0 bases from J, with 10 bases between. CDR3 loop: CASSLAVRPSTDTQYF. CDR3 in DNA: TGTGCCAGCAGCTTAGCCGTGAGGCCTAGCACAGATACGCAGTATTTT.

The rearrangement joins TRBV19 to TRBJ1-5; D is possibly TRBD1 (6 bases). V was shortened by 9 bases and J by 3 bases, with 15 bases between the two germline ends. The CDR3 totals 14 residues. Germline-derived CDR1 and CDR2 are LNHDA and SQIVND (reference sequence). The CDR3 region is CASNRDTYNQPQHF. The CDR3, as DNA: TGTGCCAGCAACCGGGACACCTACAATCAGCCCCAGCATTTT.

The rearrangement uses TRBV9 and TRBJ1-1; D is uncertain. CDR1 is SGDLS and CDR2 is YYNGEE in the germline V gene. V lost 4 bases, J lost 5 bases, and 15 bases lay in between. This CDR3 has 14 amino acids. The chain's CDR3 is CASSLAPGRTEAFF. CDR3 bases: TGTGCCAGCAGCTTGGCGCCGGGTCGGACTGAAGCTTTCTTT.

This CDR3 reads CASSFSERGSDTQYF. CDR3 sequence (DNA): TGTGCCAGCAGTTTCTCGGAGCGGGGGTCAGATACGCAGTATTTT. This chain connects TRBV27 to TRBJ2-3; 8 bases are shared with TRBD2. V lost 3 bases and J lost 4; bases outside the gene matches: 6. Germline V gene sequence: CDR1 MNHEY, CDR2 SMNVEV (reference sequence). This CDR3 contains 15 residues.

The rearrangement joins TRBV7-6 to TRBJ2-7; 8 bases fit TRBD1. Germline trimming cut 5 bases from V and 2 bases from J; bases unmatched to any gene: 5. The CDR3 covers 14 residues. Germline values: CDR1 SGHVS, CDR2 FNYEAQ. The chain's CDR3 is CASSTTRGPYEQYF. As DNA, the CDR3 is TGTGCCAGCAGCACCACCAGGGGGCCCTACGAGCAGTACTTC.

The count of this clone is one. J is TRBJ1-2 and V is TRBV5-5; TRBD1 agrees at 7 bases. This CDR3 spans 14 amino acids. Trimming cost V 6 bases and J 0 bases; bases outside gene matches: 5. CDR1 and CDR2 from the germline V gene are SGHKS and YYEKEE (reference sequence). The CDR3 loop reads CASTGTATNYGYTF. The CDR3 nucleotides read TGTGCCAGCACCGGGACAGCTACTAACTATGGCTACACCTTC.

The chain uses TRBV5-3 and TRBJ2-7; 7 bases agree with TRBD2. TRBV5-3 is reported as an ORF; its role is uncertain. The CDR3 length is 15 residues. Germline trimming cut 4 bases from V and 2 bases from J; bases unmatched to any gene: 9. The CDR3 loop reads CARSIREGSPYEQYF. The CDR3 bases are TGTGCCAGAAGCATCAGGGAGGGGAGTCCCTACGAGCAGTACTTC.